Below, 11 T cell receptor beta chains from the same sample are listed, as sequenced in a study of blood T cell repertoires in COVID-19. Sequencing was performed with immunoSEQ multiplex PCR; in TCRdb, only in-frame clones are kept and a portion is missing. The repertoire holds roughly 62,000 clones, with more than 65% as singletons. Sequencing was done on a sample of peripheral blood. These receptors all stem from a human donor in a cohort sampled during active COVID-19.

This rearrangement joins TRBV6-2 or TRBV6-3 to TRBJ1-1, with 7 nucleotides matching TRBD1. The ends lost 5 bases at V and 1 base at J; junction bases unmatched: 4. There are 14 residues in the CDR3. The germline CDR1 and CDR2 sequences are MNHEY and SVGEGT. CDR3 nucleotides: TGTGCCAGCAGTCCCTCAGGGGGGAACACTGAAGCTTTCTTT. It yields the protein CASSPSGGNTEAFF.

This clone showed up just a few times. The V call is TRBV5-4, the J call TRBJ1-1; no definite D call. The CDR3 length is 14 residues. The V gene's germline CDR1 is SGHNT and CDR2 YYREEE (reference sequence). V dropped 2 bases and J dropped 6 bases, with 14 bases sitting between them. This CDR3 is CASSLGGKGPEAFF. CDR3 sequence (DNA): TGTGCCAGCAGCTTAGGCGGGAAGGGCCCTGAAGCTTTCTTT.

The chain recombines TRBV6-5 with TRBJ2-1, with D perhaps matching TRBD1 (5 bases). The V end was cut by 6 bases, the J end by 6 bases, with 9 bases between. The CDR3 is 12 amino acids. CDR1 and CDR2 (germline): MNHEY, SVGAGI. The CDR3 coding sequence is TGTGCCAGCAGAGCAGGGATCAATGAGCAGTTCTTC. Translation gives CASRAGINEQFF.

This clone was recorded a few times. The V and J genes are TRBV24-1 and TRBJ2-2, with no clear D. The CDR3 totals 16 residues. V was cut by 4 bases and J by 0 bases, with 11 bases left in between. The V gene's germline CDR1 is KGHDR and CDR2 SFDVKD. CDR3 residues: CATSDLTPANTGELFF. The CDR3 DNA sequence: TGTGCCACCAGTGACTTGACTCCCGCGAACACCGGGGAGCTGTTTTTT.

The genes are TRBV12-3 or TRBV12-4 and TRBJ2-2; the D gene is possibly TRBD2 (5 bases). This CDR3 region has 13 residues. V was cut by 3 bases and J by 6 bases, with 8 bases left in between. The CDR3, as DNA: TGTGCCAGCAGTTTTGAGGGAGCCGGGGAGCTGTTTTTT. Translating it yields CASSFEGAGELFF.

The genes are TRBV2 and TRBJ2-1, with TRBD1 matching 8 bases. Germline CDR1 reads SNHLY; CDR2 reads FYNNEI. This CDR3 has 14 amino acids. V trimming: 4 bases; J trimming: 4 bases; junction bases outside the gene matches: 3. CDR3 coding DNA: TGTGCCAGCAGTGGACAGGGGTTATACAATGAGCAGTTCTTC. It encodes CASSGQGLYNEQFF.

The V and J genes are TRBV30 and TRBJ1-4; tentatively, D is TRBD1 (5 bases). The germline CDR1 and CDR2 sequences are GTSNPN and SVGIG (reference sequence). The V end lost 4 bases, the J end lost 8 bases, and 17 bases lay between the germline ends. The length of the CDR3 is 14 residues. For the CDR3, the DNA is TGTGCCTGGAAAAAGTCAGGGTTTGGGGAAAAACTGTTTTTT. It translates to CAWKKSGFGEKLFF. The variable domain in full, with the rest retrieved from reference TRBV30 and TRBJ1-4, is SQTIHQWPATLVQPVGSPLSLECTVEGTSNPNLYWYRQAAGRGLQLLFYSVGIGQISSEVPQNLSASRPQDRQFILSSKKLLLSDSGFYLCAWKKSGFGEKLFFGSGTQLSVL.

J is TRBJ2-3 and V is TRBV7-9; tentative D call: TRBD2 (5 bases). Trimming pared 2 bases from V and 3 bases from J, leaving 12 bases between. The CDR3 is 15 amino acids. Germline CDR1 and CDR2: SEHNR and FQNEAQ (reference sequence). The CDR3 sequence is CASSLIGIGTDTQYF. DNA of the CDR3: TGTGCCAGCAGCTTAATCGGGATAGGGACAGATACGCAGTATTTT.

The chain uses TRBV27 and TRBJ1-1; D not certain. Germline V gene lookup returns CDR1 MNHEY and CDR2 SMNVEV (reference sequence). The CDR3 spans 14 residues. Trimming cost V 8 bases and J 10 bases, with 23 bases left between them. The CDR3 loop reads CASGTTPREIRAFF. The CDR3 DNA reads TGTGCCAGCGGAACCACCCCAAGGGAGATTAGAGCTTTCTTT.

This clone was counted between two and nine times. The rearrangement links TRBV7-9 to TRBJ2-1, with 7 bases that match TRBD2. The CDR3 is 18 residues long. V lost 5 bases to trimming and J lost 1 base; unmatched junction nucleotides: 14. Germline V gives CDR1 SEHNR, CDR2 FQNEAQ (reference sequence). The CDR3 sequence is CASSASSDGLGSYNEQFF. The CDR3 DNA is TGTGCCAGCAGCGCATCGAGCGATGGACTAGGGTCCTACAATGAGCAGTTCTTC.

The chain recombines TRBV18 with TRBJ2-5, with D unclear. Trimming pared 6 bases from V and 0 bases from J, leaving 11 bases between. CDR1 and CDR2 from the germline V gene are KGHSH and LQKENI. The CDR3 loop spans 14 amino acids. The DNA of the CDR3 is TGTGCCAGCTCCACCTCCCACTACCAAGAGACCCAGTACTTC. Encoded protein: CASSTSHYQETQYF.